This T cell receptor beta chain was profiled in a study of T cell responses to AZD1222 COVID-19 vaccine. Study-wide results and limits: Females made up more of the donors, who were largely white British, and clonal diversity may have come out too low. Unmutated variant regions are reportedly the target of nearly half of TCRs that are spike-specific. Repertoire sampling happened only post peak T cell response.

This CDR3 contains 18 residues. Germline-derived CDR1 and CDR2 are MNHEY and SVGEGT. The ends were cut back, 6 bases at V and 0 bases at J, with 18 bases in the middle. As regards this clone: No antigen is known for it.

This table comes from immunoSEQ multiplex PCR, and its TCRdb copy is limited to in-frame clones, with some not included. The sample yields 150,000 to 200,000 clones, 85% to 90% seen once. The sample consisted of peripheral blood, taken on day 0 of AZD1222 vaccination. This receptor was obtained from an adult in good health. This rearrangement joins TRBV6-2 or TRBV6-3 to TRBJ1-6; D perhaps matches TRBD1 (6 bases). CDR3 sequence (DNA): TGTGCCAGCAGCCCTACCGGGGGGGGCAACTCCTATAATTCACCCCTCCACTTT. Its protein product is CASSPTGGGNSYNSPLHF.